Listed here are 32 T cell receptor beta chains from one sample, sequenced in a study of cytomegalovirus exposure and HLA in healthy donors. A multiplex PCR was run with 60 Vbeta primers and 13 Jbeta primers. TCRdb's copy holds only in-frame clones and misses some; the assay was immunoSEQ multiplex PCR. This table holds around 200,000 clones, under 85% found once. The sequencing input was PBMCs. Receptors originate from a female donor in good health and CMV-seronegative.

This clone has a handful of counts. This chain uses TRBV7-9 with TRBJ2-7; perhaps TRBD1 as D (6 bases). This CDR3 spans 14 amino acids. Germline CDR1 is SEHNR and CDR2 is FQNEAQ (reference sequence). Trimming removed 2 bases at V and 2 bases at J, with 10 bases between. The CDR3 bases are TGTGCCAGCAGCTTAATGGGACAAACCTACGAGCAGTACTTC. Translating gives CASSLMGQTYEQYF.

V gene TRBV6-6 combines with J gene TRBJ1-5, with 8 bases aligning to TRBD1. The CDR3 consists of 13 residues. Germline CDR1 MNHNY, CDR2 SVGAGI (reference sequence). Trimming took 4 bases from V and 5 from J; bases not matched to a gene: 1. CDR3 loop: CASSFRGHQPQHF. CDR3 nucleotide sequence: TGTGCCAGCAGTTTCAGGGGGCATCAGCCCCAGCATTTT.

V gene TRBV19 combines with J gene TRBJ1-4; no reliable D call. CDR3 length: 17 amino acids. The germline gives CDR1 LNHDA, CDR2 SQIVND (reference sequence). Trimming removed 1 base from V and 5 bases from J, with 17 bases in between. The chain's CDR3 is CASSIGQMKQLNEKLFF. The CDR3 bases are TGTGCCAGTAGTATAGGGCAGATGAAACAACTAAATGAAAAACTGTTTTTT. The full variable domain, in which reference TRBV19 and TRBJ1-4 provide the parts outside the CDR3, is DGGITQSPKYLFRKEGQNVTLSCEQNLNHDAMYWYRQDPGQGLRLIYYSQIVNDFQKGDIAEGYSVSREKKESFPLTVTSAQKNPTAFYLCASSIGQMKQLNEKLFFGSGTQLSVL.

The CDR3 is CASSLDRGRSNEQFF. CDR3 nucleotides: TGTGCCAGCAGCCTGGACAGGGGGCGAAGCAATGAGCAGTTCTTC. The V and J genes are TRBV7-7 and TRBJ2-1; 11 bases fit TRBD1. V lost 5 bases to trimming and J lost 6 bases; unmatched junction nucleotides: 6. Germline V gives CDR1 SSHAT, CDR2 FNYEAQ (reference sequence). CDR3 size: 15 residues.

The J gene is TRBJ2-5, the V gene TRBV19; TRBD2 aligns across 9 bases. After removal of 2 bases from V and 2 bases from J, the junction contained 6 bases not matched to a gene. The CDR3 loop spans 16 amino acids. Germline loops: CDR1 LNHDA, CDR2 SQIVND (reference sequence). The CDR3 coding sequence is TGTGCCAGTAGTATAATAAGCGGGAGGAGGCAAGAGACCCAGTACTTC. Amino acids: CASSIISGRRQETQYF.

The rearrangement joins TRBV5-1 to TRBJ2-1; 7 bases match TRBD2. There are 16 residues in the CDR3. Germline V gene lookup returns CDR1 SGHRS and CDR2 YFSETQ. With 0 bases clipped from V and 2 bases from J, the junction kept 5 bases outside the gene matches. The CDR3 protein is CASSLVPSGTYNEQFF. The CDR3 DNA reads as TGCGCCAGCAGCTTGGTTCCTAGCGGTACCTACAATGAGCAGTTCTTC. The full variable domain, its missing parts supplied by reference TRBV5-1 and TRBJ2-1, is KAGVTQTPRYLIKTRGQQVTLSCSPISGHRSVSWYQQTPGQGLQFLFEYFSETQRNKGNFPGRFSGRQFSNSRSEMNVSTLELGDSALYLCASSLVPSGTYNEQFFGPGTRLTVL.

This chain links TRBV10-3 with TRBJ1-5, with 7 bases aligning to TRBD1. The V gene end was trimmed by 3 bases and the J gene end by 6 bases; junction bases not matched to a gene: 11. The CDR3 has 16 residues. Germline CDR1 ENHRY, CDR2 SYGVKD. CDR3 in DNA: TGTGCCATCAGTGAACACCGAACAGGGGAAGGTCAGCCCCAGCATTTT. Residues: CAISEHRTGEGQPQHF.

The chain has TRBV11-2 and TRBJ1-1; D might be TRBD1 (6 bases). Trimming took 5 bases from V and 1 from J, leaving 11 bases between them. The CDR3 is made up of 14 amino acids. Germline CDR1 SGHAT, CDR2 FQNNGV. In DNA form, the CDR3 reads TGTGCCAGCAGCCTTCAGGACAGGAACACTGAAGCTTTCTTT. Amino acid sequence: CASSLQDRNTEAFF.

This rearrangement joins TRBV7-8 to TRBJ2-5; TRBD1 aligns across 7 bases. From germline, CDR1 is SGHVS and CDR2 FQNEAQ. J gave up 1 base and V 5 bases, and 4 bases lay outside the gene matches. The CDR3 length is 14 residues. The CDR3 reads CASSPRQGQETQYF. CDR3 sequence (DNA): TGTGCCAGCAGCCCTCGACAGGGCCAAGAGACCCAGTACTTC. Drawing the rest from reference TRBV7-8 and TRBJ2-5, the complete variable domain is GAGVSQSPRYKVAKRGQDVALRCDPISGHVSLFWYQQALGQGPEFLTYFQNEAQLDKSGLPSDRFFAERPEGSVSTLKIQRTQQEDSAVYLCASSPRQGQETQYFGPGTRLLVL.

This clone was counted only a few times. CDR3 region: CASSKTPTGVNYGYTF. Written as DNA, the CDR3 is TGTGCCAGCAGCAAAACCCCGACAGGAGTAAACTATGGCTACACCTTC. The J gene is TRBJ1-2, the V gene TRBV7-3; perhaps TRBD1 as D (6 bases). The CDR3 consists of 16 residues. Trimming removed 5 bases at V and 2 bases at J, with 18 bases between. Looked up from germline, CDR1 is SGHTA and CDR2 is FQGTGA.

CDR3 nucleotide sequence: TGTGCCAGCAGCTTAGGGAGGGGTTACGAGCAGTACTTC. Its translation: CASSLGRGYEQYF. The chain couples TRBV7-2 to TRBJ2-7, with D perhaps matching TRBD2 (6 bases). The germline V gene has CDR1 SGHTA and CDR2 FQGNSA. Trimming stripped 1 base from V and 4 bases from J, with 8 bases between. The length of the CDR3 is 13 residues.

The V and J genes are TRBV7-3 and TRBJ1-2; possible D gene TRBD1, 6 bases. V was pared by 4 bases and J by 7 bases, with 13 bases between. CDR3 length: 13 residues. Germline CDR1 and CDR2: SGHTA and FQGTGA. CDR3 nucleotide sequence: TGTGCCAGCAGCTGGTCGGGACAAGTTGGCTACACCTTC. Amino acid sequence: CASSWSGQVGYTF.

This chain connects TRBV9 to TRBJ2-7, with D possibly matching TRBD2 (7 bases). The length of the CDR3 is 16 residues. Germline V gives CDR1 SGDLS, CDR2 YYNGEE. With 3 bases removed from V and 5 bases from J, the gap between germline ends came to 21 bases. This chain's CDR3 is CASSASVLGGVHEQYF. DNA of the CDR3: TGTGCCAGCAGCGCGTCTGTTTTAGGGGGGGTCCACGAGCAGTACTTC.

The chain joins TRBV6-5 to TRBJ1-6, with D uncertain. Germline V gives CDR1 MNHEY, CDR2 SVGAGI. Between the trimmed V and J ends, which lost 5 bases and 5 bases, there was a span of 7 bases. This CDR3 comprises 13 residues. The CDR3 protein is CASSPQNNSPLHF. The CDR3 coding sequence is TGTGCCAGCAGTCCACAGAATAATTCACCCCTCCACTTT.

The chain recombines TRBV2 with TRBJ2-1; D not resolved. V was pared by 3 bases and J by 0 bases, with 12 bases between. This CDR3 has 16 residues. Germline V lookup: CDR1 SNHLY, CDR2 FYNNEI. CDR3 protein: CASSDPEFHSYNEQFF. Written as DNA, the CDR3 is TGTGCCAGCAGTGACCCAGAATTTCACTCCTACAATGAGCAGTTCTTC.

The rearrangement joins TRBV5-1 to TRBJ2-5, with D maybe TRBD2 (6 bases). The length of the CDR3 is 15 residues. The V and J ends lost 5 bases and 4 bases respectively, with 18 bases between them. In germline, CDR1 is SGHRS, CDR2 YFSETQ. CDR3: CASRRSWGERETQYF. CDR3 DNA: TGCGCCAGCAGACGGTCTTGGGGGGAGCGAGAGACCCAGTACTTC.

The V call is TRBV7-3, the J call TRBJ2-7, with 8 bases that match TRBD2. V was pared by 3 bases and J by 6 bases, with 7 bases of the junction left unmatched. The length of the CDR3 is 14 residues. CDR1 is SGHTA and CDR2 is FQGTGA in the germline V gene. CDR3 in amino acids: CASSFSAGGAEQYF. CDR3 coding DNA: TGTGCCAGCAGCTTTAGTGCGGGGGGCGCCGAGCAGTACTTC.

The chain joins TRBV5-1 to TRBJ2-1, with a tentative D call TRBD2 (6 bases). V gave up 3 bases and J gave up 5 bases, with 12 bases separating them. This CDR3 comprises 14 residues. CDR1 is SGHRS, CDR2 YFSETQ, per germline. The DNA of the CDR3 is TGCGCCAGCAGCTCCGGGGACTTAGACAATGAGCAGTTCTTC. Protein: CASSSGDLDNEQFF.

The V and J genes are TRBV19 and TRBJ1-5, with D unclear. The CDR3 covers 14 residues. V lost 4 bases to trimming and J lost 5 bases, with 12 bases between them. Germline V gene data show CDR1 as LNHDA and CDR2 as SQIVND (reference sequence). CDR3 amino acids: CASSRGELYQPQHF. The CDR3, as DNA: TGTGCCAGTAGTAGGGGAGAACTATATCAGCCCCAGCATTTT.

The rearrangement joins TRBV18 to TRBJ1-3; 8 bases agree with TRBD1. J lost 4 bases, V lost 4 bases, and 6 bases had no gene match. This CDR3 spans 15 amino acids. The germline CDR1 and CDR2 sequences are KGHSH and LQKENI. The CDR3 spells CASSRPGQEGNTIYF. CDR3 DNA: TGTGCCAGCTCACGACCGGGACAGGAAGGAAACACCATATATTTT.

This chain uses TRBV9 with TRBJ1-3; D gene ambiguous. CDR3 size: 14 residues. Germline V CDR1 and CDR2: SGDLS, YYNGEE. Trimming took 1 base from V and 3 from J, leaving 8 bases between them. CDR3 region: CASSVLAGGNTIYF. The CDR3 nucleotides read TGTGCCAGCAGCGTATTGGCAGGTGGAAACACCATATATTTT.

This clone showed up just once. The chain has TRBV28 and TRBJ1-2, with 7 bases fitting TRBD1. The V and J ends lost 4 bases and 2 bases, in that order; junction bases with no gene match: 4. The CDR3 loop spans 14 amino acids. Germline values: CDR1 MDHEN, CDR2 SYDVKM. This chain's CDR3 is CASSSPDRNYGYTF. CDR3 DNA: TGTGCCAGCAGTTCCCCGGACAGGAACTATGGCTACACCTTC.

The rearrangement uses TRBV27 and TRBJ1-1; 8 nucleotides line up with TRBD1. J was trimmed by 3 bases and V by 5 bases; bases with no gene match: 5. The CDR3 spans 14 residues. Germline V lookup: CDR1 MNHEY, CDR2 SMNVEV (reference sequence). Here the CDR3 DNA reads TGTGCCAGCAGTACCTACAGGGGGTACACTGAAGCTTTCTTT. Residues: CASSTYRGYTEAFF.

V and J are TRBV5-5 and TRBJ2-3, with a possible D match to TRBD2 (5 bases). Germline values: CDR1 SGHKS, CDR2 YYEKEE (reference sequence). Between the trimmed V and J ends, which lost 4 bases and 1 base, there was a span of 10 bases. This CDR3 has 14 residues. CDR3 DNA: TGTGCCAGCAGCCTAGCCGGGGGCACAGATACGCAGTATTTT. It is translated as CASSLAGGTDTQYF.

This chain links TRBV7-3 with TRBJ2-5, with 7 bases identical to TRBD2. This CDR3 has 14 amino acids. Trimming removed 5 bases from V and 0 bases from J; junction bases left unmatched: 3. CDR1 and CDR2 (germline): SGHTA, FQGTGA. The CDR3 nucleotides are TGTGCCAGCAGCAGACTAGCATACCAAGAGACCCAGTACTTC. Protein: CASSRLAYQETQYF.

The CDR3 loop reads CASSPTDRGDEKLFF. The CDR3 nucleotides read TGCGCCAGCAGCCCAACGGACAGGGGCGATGAAAAACTGTTTTTT. The V call is TRBV5-1, the J call TRBJ1-4; 9 nucleotides line up with TRBD1. Germline CDR1 SGHRS, CDR2 YFSETQ. This CDR3 has 15 amino acids. V shed 4 bases and J 6 bases; nucleotides not matched to a gene: 7.

The gene calls are TRBV7-6 and TRBJ2-1; D is perhaps TRBD2 (6 bases). The germline V gene encodes CDR1 SGHVS and CDR2 FNYEAQ. The CDR3 spans 16 residues. The germline V and J ends were trimmed by 3 bases and 2 bases, with 14 bases remaining between them. In nucleotides, the CDR3 is TGTGCCAGCAGCTTTGGGGGGAGGCTCCCCTACAATGAGCAGTTCTTC. Its protein product is CASSFGGRLPYNEQFF.

This clone showed up just once. The DNA for the CDR3 is TGTGCCTGCGAAGCCGGGACAGGCTATAACTATGGCTACACCTTC. It is translated as CACEAGTGYNYGYTF. The chain couples TRBV30 to TRBJ1-2; 8 positions match TRBD1. The CDR3 extends over 15 amino acids. V lost 6 bases to trimming and J lost 1 base; unmatched junction nucleotides: 10. Per the germline V gene, CDR1 is GTSNPN and CDR2 is SVGIG (reference sequence).

The chain joins TRBV4-3 to TRBJ2-1, with D maybe TRBD1 (6 bases). This CDR3 has 16 residues. V was clipped by 1 base and J by 8 bases, with 18 bases between them. The germline CDR1 and CDR2 sequences are LGHNA and YSLEER. CDR3 DNA sequence: TGCGCCAGCAGCCAAGGGGGTAGGGGGTGGATCGATGAGCAGTTCTTC. Its protein product is CASSQGGRGWIDEQFF.

Here the CDR3 reads CASPPSEGQGGSDGYTF. The CDR3 bases are TGCGCCAGCCCCCCTTCAGAGGGACAGGGTGGAAGTGATGGCTACACCTTC. The chain employs TRBV5-1 and TRBJ1-2; 9 bases agree with TRBD1. J lost 6 bases, V lost 7 bases, and 19 bases had no gene match. This CDR3 comprises 17 residues. Germline V gene lookup returns CDR1 SGHRS and CDR2 YFSETQ.

The rearrangement links TRBV6-6 to TRBJ1-4, with D perhaps matching TRBD1 (5 bases). Germline assignment: CDR1 MNHNY and CDR2 SVGAGI (reference sequence). There are 16 residues in the CDR3. V shed 0 bases and J shed 6 bases, with 14 bases lying between them. The CDR3 DNA reads TGTGCCAGCAGTTACTCTGGGGGAGGGGACGATGAAAAACTGTTTTTT. Translation: CASSYSGGGDDEKLFF.

The chain uses TRBV29-1 and TRBJ2-1; D is possibly TRBD2 (5 bases). This CDR3 spans 15 amino acids. Between the trimmed V and J ends, which lost 0 bases and 2 bases, there was a span of 11 bases. Per germline, CDR1 SQVTM and CDR2 ANQGSEA. CDR3 coding DNA: TGCAGCGTTGAAGATCCCGGGGTCCCCTACAATGAGCAGTTCTTC. This encodes CSVEDPGVPYNEQFF.